The subject of this entry is one T cell receptor (beta chain). Trimming stripped 7 bases from V and 6 bases from J, with 9 bases between. The germline CDR1 and CDR2 sequences are SGHTA and FQGNSA. This CDR3 has 12 amino acids. The data originate from a study of T cell changes during pregnancy in multiple sclerosis. TCRdb's copy holds only in-frame clones and misses some; the assay was immunoSEQ multiplex PCR. The sample contains about 38,000 clones, 88% of which appear only once. This sequence was found in a female donor with multiple sclerosis, enrolled in a pregnancy study. The chain couples TRBV7-2 to TRBJ2-2; D unresolved. Sequencing used CD8+ T cells from peripheral blood mononuclear cells, obtained in the third trimester of pregnancy. Written as DNA, the CDR3 is TGTGCCAGCAACCTCGGGTCCGGGGAGCTGTTTTTT. Translating gives CASNLGSGELFF.